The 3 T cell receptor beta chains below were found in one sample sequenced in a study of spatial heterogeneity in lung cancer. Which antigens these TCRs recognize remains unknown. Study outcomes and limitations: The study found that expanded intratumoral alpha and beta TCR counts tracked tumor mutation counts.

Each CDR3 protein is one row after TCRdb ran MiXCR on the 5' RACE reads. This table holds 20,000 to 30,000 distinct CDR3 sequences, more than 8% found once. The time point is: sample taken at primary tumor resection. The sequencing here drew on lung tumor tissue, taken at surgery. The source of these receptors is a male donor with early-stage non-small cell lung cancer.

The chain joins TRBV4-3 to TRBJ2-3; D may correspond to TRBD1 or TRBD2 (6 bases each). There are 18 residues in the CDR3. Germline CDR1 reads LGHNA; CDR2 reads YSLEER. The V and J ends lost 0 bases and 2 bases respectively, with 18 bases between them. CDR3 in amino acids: CASSQDLTGGPFTDTQYF. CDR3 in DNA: TGCGCCAGCAGCCAAGATTTGACCGGGGGCCCCTTCACAGATACGCAGTATTTT.

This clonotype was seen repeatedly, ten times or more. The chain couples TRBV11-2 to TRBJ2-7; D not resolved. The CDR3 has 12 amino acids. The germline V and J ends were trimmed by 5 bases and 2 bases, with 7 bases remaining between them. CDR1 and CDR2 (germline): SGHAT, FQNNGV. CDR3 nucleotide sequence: TGTGCCAGCAGCCCCCGTCCCTACGAGCAGTACTTC. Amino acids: CASSPRPYEQYF. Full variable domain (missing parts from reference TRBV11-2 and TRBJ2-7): EAGVAQSPRYKIIEKRQSVAFWCNPISGHATLYWYQQILGQGPKLLIQFQNNGVVDDSQLPKDRFSAERLKGVDSTLKIQPAKLEDSAVYLCASSPRPYEQYFGPGTRLTVT.

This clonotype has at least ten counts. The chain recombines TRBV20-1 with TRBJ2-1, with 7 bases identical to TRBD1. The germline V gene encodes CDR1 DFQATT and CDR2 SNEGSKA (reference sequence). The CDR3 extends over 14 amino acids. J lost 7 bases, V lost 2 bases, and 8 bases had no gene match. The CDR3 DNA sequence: TGCAGTGCTAGACCGTGGACAGGATCTAATGAGCAGTTCTTC. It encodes CSARPWTGSNEQFF.